A selection of T cell receptor beta chains follows, all from one sample in a study of blood T cells in healthy people across ages. TCRdb itself ran the 5' RACE reads through MiXCR, one entry per CDR3 protein. The profile covers under 1,000,000 distinct CDR3 sequences, with about 42% appearing a single time and over 15% taken by the ten largest. Material for sequencing was blood. The source of these receptors is an elderly man in good health. The CDR3 runs from the conserved cysteine through the conserved F or W. D genes are given only for firm matches. Rows give clone size only sometimes, using once, few, many, or a class for an expanded clone.

>TRBJ2-7|NA|TRBV3-1|NA
CASSPGTGVKEAQYF
TGTGCCAGCAGCCCAGGGACCGGAGTAAAAGAGGCCCAGTACTTC
>TRBJ2-1|NA|TRBV11-2|TRBD2
CASSSPGTSGGTYNEQFF
TGTGCCAGCAGCTCTCCCGGGACTAGCGGGGGAACCTACAATGAGCAGTTCTTC
>TRBJ2-1|few|TRBV14|NA
CASSQTLVSVSYNEQFF
TGTGCCAGCAGCCAGACTCTAGTTAGCGTCTCCTACAATGAGCAGTTCTTC
>TRBJ2-7|NA|TRBV27|TRBD1
CASRPGTGANYEQYF
TGTGCCAGCCGACCGGGGACAGGGGCCAACTACGAGCAGTACTTC
>TRBJ1-2|NA|TRBV25-1|NA
CASSEPWTPYGYTF
TGTGCCAGCAGTGAACCCTGGACACCCTATGGCTACACCTTC
>TRBJ1-2|few|TRBV29-1|NA
CSVEIGGGYTF
TGCAGTGTGGAAATAGGTGGTGGCTACACCTTC
>TRBJ2-1|many|TRBV5-1|TRBD2
CASSSSVVAGGGYNEQFF
TGCGCCAGCAGCTCCTCGGTGGTAGCGGGAGGGGGATACAATGAGCAGTTCTTC
>TRBJ2-1|many|TRBV7-2|NA
CASSLAGGASSYNEQFF
TGTGCCAGCAGCTTAGCTGGTGGGGCTAGCTCCTACAATGAGCAGTTCTTC
>TRBJ2-1|NA|TRBV27|NA
CASRRGLPVYNNEQFF
TGTGCCAGCCGTCGGGGACTCCCTGTTTATAACAATGAGCAGTTCTTC
>TRBJ2-5|NA|TRBV28|NA
CASSAVLVRETQYF
TGTGCCAGCAGTGCCGTGTTGGTGCGGGAGACCCAGTACTTC
>TRBJ2-3|NA|TRBV29-1|NA
CSVDQGRDTQYF
TGCAGCGTTGACCAGGGGCGTGATACGCAGTATTTT
>TRBJ2-5|NA|TRBV7-2|NA
CASSLGLREQYF
TGTGCCAGCAGCTTAGGTCTGCGAGAGCAGTACTTC
>TRBJ2-1|few|TRBV12-3/TRBV12-4|TRBD1
CASSPPEKGAWNEQFF
TGTGCCAGCAGTCCTCCGGAGAAGGGGGCATGGAATGAGCAGTTCTTC
>TRBJ2-3|NA|TRBV12-3/TRBV12-4|NA
CASRSRGTDTQYF
TGTGCCAGCAGGTCTAGGGGCACAGATACGCAGTATTTT
>TRBJ2-1|NA|TRBV12-3/TRBV12-4|TRBD2
CASSPSGRGSNNEQFF
TGTGCCAGCAGTCCTAGCGGGAGAGGATCCAACAATGAGCAGTTCTTC
>TRBJ2-7|NA|TRBV4-3|NA
CASSHEPTGTYEQYF
TGCGCCAGCAGCCATGAGCCTACAGGGACCTACGAGCAGTACTTC
>TRBJ2-7|many|TRBV12-3/TRBV12-4|TRBD2
CASSPRLAGRAYEQYF
TGTGCCAGCAGTCCCCGACTAGCAGGGCGGGCCTACGAGCAGTACTTC
>TRBJ1-5|NA|TRBV7-2|NA
CASSFGRSYSNQPQHF
TGTGCCAGCAGCTTTGGGAGGTCGTATAGCAATCAGCCCCAGCATTTT
>TRBJ2-7|few|TRBV7-2|NA
CASSLVSQGSYEQYF
TGTGCCAGCAGCTTAGTGTCTCAGGGCTCCTACGAGCAGTACTTC
>TRBJ2-1|NA|TRBV5-1|NA
CASSLTDEQFF
TGCGCCAGCAGCTTGACCGATGAGCAGTTCTTC
>TRBJ2-5|NA|TRBV3-1|TRBD1
CASSQKIWTGYQETQYF
TGTGCCAGCAGCCAAAAAATATGGACAGGGTATCAAGAGACCCAGTACTTC
>TRBJ2-7|NA|TRBV7-9|NA
CASSLGSLDPGEQYF
TGTGCCAGCAGCTTAGGTTCCCTGGACCCAGGCGAGCAGTACTTC
>TRBJ1-2|NA|TRBV7-9|NA
CASSTQGFSLYGYTF
TGTGCCAGCAGCACTCAGGGTTTCTCTCTCTATGGCTACACCTTC
>TRBJ2-7|NA|TRBV7-2|NA
CASSERGAYEQYF
TGTGCCAGCAGCGAGAGGGGGGCCTACGAGCAGTACTTC
>TRBJ2-7|few|TRBV10-3|TRBD2
CAISEGLAGGYEQYF
TGTGCCATCAGTGAGGGACTAGCGGGAGGGTACGAGCAGTACTTC
>TRBJ2-2|NA|TRBV2|TRBD2
CASSPRLAGETGELFF
TGTGCCAGCAGCCCTCGACTAGCGGGAGAGACCGGGGAGCTGTTTTTT
>TRBJ2-3|NA|TRBV4-2|TRBD1
CASRHGTAQYF
TGTGCCAGCAGACACGGGACAGCTCAGTATTTT
>TRBJ2-7|NA|TRBV20-1|TRBD2
CSAYRVGEGHHEQYF
TGCAGTGCTTACCGTGTGGGGGAGGGCCACCACGAGCAGTACTTC
>TRBJ2-7|NA|TRBV7-2|TRBD2
CASSLQAGANEQYF
TGTGCCAGCAGCTTACAAGCGGGAGCAAACGAGCAGTACTTC
>TRBJ1-2|NA|TRBV9|NA
CASSVARSEGYTF
TGTGCCAGCAGCGTAGCTAGGAGTGAAGGCTACACCTTC
>TRBJ2-4|NA|TRBV20-1|NA
CSARVNLAKNIQYF
TGCAGTGCTAGAGTTAATCTAGCCAAAAACATTCAGTACTTC
>TRBJ2-1|few|TRBV20-1|TRBD2
CSATSGRGRNEQFF
TGCAGTGCTACTAGCGGGAGAGGGAGAAATGAGCAGTTCTTC
>TRBJ2-7|few|TRBV29-1|TRBD1
CSVEGGTGYEQYF
TGCAGCGTTGAAGGGGGGACAGGCTACGAGCAGTACTTC
>TRBJ1-6|NA|TRBV7-2|NA
CASSRSYNSPLHF
TGTGCCAGCAGCCGCTCCTATAATTCACCCCTCCACTTT
>TRBJ1-1|few|TRBV7-2|NA
CASSSGQRVTEAFF
TGTGCCAGCAGCTCAGGACAAAGGGTGACTGAAGCTTTCTTT
>TRBJ2-7|NA|TRBV3-1|TRBD2
CASSQRSSGRYEQYF
TGTGCCAGCAGCCAAAGGTCTAGCGGGAGGTACGAGCAGTACTTC
>TRBJ1-1|few|TRBV20-1|NA
CSARVNWGTEAFF
TGCAGTGCTAGAGTCAACTGGGGCACTGAAGCTTTCTTT
>TRBJ2-3|many|TRBV4-3|NA
CASSQVGGGTDTQYF
TGTGCCAGCAGCCAAGTTGGAGGTGGTACAGATACGCAGTATTTT
>TRBJ2-7|NA|TRBV18|NA
CASSPGQVSTYEQYF
TGTGCCAGCTCACCTGGGCAGGTCTCAACCTACGAGCAGTACTTC
>TRBJ2-1|many|TRBV29-1|NA
CSVWGTQREQFF
TGCAGCGTGTGGGGCACCCAAAGGGAGCAGTTCTTC
>TRBJ2-1|NA|TRBV7-9|NA
CASSAEQGRNEQFF
TGTGCCAGCAGCGCCGAACAGGGGAGGAATGAGCAGTTCTTC
>TRBJ2-7|NA|TRBV9|NA
CASSVSYGAQYEQYF
TGTGCCAGCAGCGTAAGTTATGGGGCCCAATACGAGCAGTACTTC
>TRBJ2-7|NA|TRBV29-1|TRBD2
CSVATGTSGYSYEQYF
TGCAGCGTCGCGACCGGGACTAGCGGTTATTCCTACGAGCAGTACTTC
>TRBJ2-5|NA|TRBV20-1|NA
CSARGGTQYF
TGCAGTGCTAGAGGGGGGACCCAGTACTTC
>TRBJ1-2|NA|TRBV6-5|NA
CASSRSDTRYGYTF
TGTGCCAGCAGTAGAAGCGACACGCGTTATGGCTACACCTTC
>TRBJ2-2|NA|TRBV10-3|NA
CAIISGAANTGELFF
TGTGCCATCATCTCTGGAGCGGCGAACACCGGGGAGCTGTTTTTT
>TRBJ2-7|NA|TRBV5-1|TRBD1
CASSVIPGQGSEQYF
TGCGCCAGCAGCGTCATCCCGGGACAGGGGTCCGAGCAGTACTTC
>TRBJ2-3|NA|TRBV20-1|NA
CSATDNTDTQYF
TGCAGTGCTACCGACAACACAGATACGCAGTATTTT
>TRBJ2-5|once|TRBV6-1|TRBD2
CATVGYGGRERGGEETQYF
TGTGCCACGGTCGGATATGGCGGTAGAGAGCGGGGGGGCGAAGAGACCCAGTACTTC
>TRBJ2-2|NA|TRBV7-9|TRBD2
CASSSRTSGGPGELFF
TGTGCCAGCAGCTCGAGGACTAGCGGGGGCCCCGGGGAGCTGTTTTTT
>TRBJ2-7|NA|TRBV29-1|TRBD1
CSVHRDRGSEQYF
TGCAGCGTTCACCGGGACAGGGGGTCCGAGCAGTACTTC
>TRBJ2-2|few|TRBV15|NA
CATSEEYTGELFF
TGTGCCACCAGCGAAGAGTACACCGGGGAGCTGTTTTTT
>TRBJ1-2|NA|TRBV11-2|NA
CASSFGGAHYGYTF
TGTGCCAGCAGCTTCGGGGGAGCCCACTATGGCTACACCTTC
>TRBJ2-5|few|TRBV12-3/TRBV12-4|TRBD2
CASSQGLPFQETQYF
TGTGCCAGCAGTCAGGGACTACCCTTCCAAGAGACCCAGTACTTC
>TRBJ2-3|few|TRBV6-5|TRBD2
CASSLSPGLATDTQYF
TGTGCCAGCAGTCTCTCGCCCGGACTAGCGACAGATACGCAGTATTTT